This T cell receptor (beta chain) was recorded in a study of T-cell memory formation after mild COVID-19. Study-level background: TCR clusters largely stayed donor specific. Findings and limits, study-wide: CD4/CD8 balance characterized clones contracting day 15 to 85, and CD4+ skew characterized later expanders. Second-wave clones with a day 37 peak had unconfirmed SARS-CoV-2 specificity. The finding that pre-infection memory included some responding clones suggested that cross-reactive memory joined.

The CDR3 has 16 amino acids. The germline CDR1 and CDR2 sequences are DFQATT and SNEGSKA (reference sequence). J gave up 7 bases and V 6 bases, and 17 bases lay outside the gene matches. Worth noting for this clonotype: Its matching antigen is unknown.

MiXCR, run by TCRdb on the 5' RACE reads, gives a single entry per CDR3 protein. In the table there are under 250,000 distinct CDR3 sequences, 9.5% of which are singletons. This chain joins TRBV20-1 and TRBJ2-7; 11 bases are shared with TRBD2. The material sequenced was PBMCs or a T cell subset sorted from them (not recorded which). The receptor was derived from a man in his late teens or twenties who had mild COVID-19 (a few samples of this study predate the infection). Cell type and time point are not known. The CDR3 nucleotides read TGCAGTGCCCCCGGGCTAGCGGGGGGCTCGGGGGGAGAGCAGTACTTC. Its protein is CSAPGLAGGSGGEQYF.